These 25 T cell receptor beta chains were sequenced from one sample in a study of blood T cell repertoires in COVID-19. Assay: immunoSEQ multiplex PCR; the TCRdb copy retains only in-frame clones and omits some. Of more than 150,000 clones in the sample, roughly nine tenths were seen once. The sample was PBMCs or T cells enriched from blood (not recorded which). All receptors come from a woman aged 25-40 years who had recovered from COVID-19.

This rearrangement joins TRBV6-4 to TRBJ2-3; possibly TRBD2 for D (5 bases). The V end was cut by 6 bases, the J end by 2 bases, with 9 bases between. The CDR3 runs 13 residues. In germline, CDR1 is MRHNA, CDR2 SNTAGT. CDR3 DNA sequence: TGTGCCAGCAGCGGACGGGACACAGATACGCAGTATTTT. It specifies CASSGRDTDTQYF.

V is TRBV28 and J is TRBJ2-1, with 9 bases fitting TRBD2. With V trimmed by 3 bases and J by 7 bases, 16 bases remained unmatched. The germline CDR1 and CDR2 sequences are MDHEN and SYDVKM. The CDR3 is 18 residues long. CDR3 region: CASSFALEIAGVDNEQFF. The CDR3 coding sequence is TGTGCCAGCAGTTTCGCCTTAGAGATAGCGGGAGTAGATAATGAGCAGTTCTTC.

This clone was detected once. The chain recombines TRBV5-1 with TRBJ2-7, with 8 bases lining up with TRBD2. The junction had 5 bases not matched to a gene; V was cut back by 2 bases and J by 1 base. CDR1 is SGHRS and CDR2 is YFSETQ in the germline V gene. CDR3 length: 15 residues. CDR3 nucleotides: TGCGCCAGCAGCTTCTTAGCGGGATTGTCCTACGAGCAGTACTTC. Residues: CASSFLAGLSYEQYF.

The chain is built from TRBV9 and TRBJ1-1, with TRBD1 matching over 8 bases. Germline CDR1 is SGDLS and CDR2 is YYNGEE. The CDR3 contains 14 residues. V was pared by 3 bases and J by 3 bases, with 4 bases of the junction left unmatched. The CDR3 here is CASSAPTGDTEAFF. CDR3 in DNA: TGTGCCAGCAGCGCCCCGACAGGGGACACTGAAGCTTTCTTT.

In this sample, this clone turned up once. This chain joins TRBV6-2 or TRBV6-3 and TRBJ1-1, with 8 nucleotides matching TRBD1. CDR3 size: 14 residues. CDR1 is MNHEY and CDR2 is SVGEGT in the germline V gene. V was pared by 0 bases and J by 12 bases, with 9 bases of the junction left unmatched. Here the CDR3 DNA reads TGTGCCAGCAGTTACTCGCCCGGACAGGGCGAGACTTTCTTT. It is translated as CASSYSPGQGETFF.

The chain employs TRBV30 and TRBJ1-2, with 12 bases aligning to TRBD1. V gave up 0 bases and J gave up 2 bases; unmatched junction bases: 7. The germline gives CDR1 GTSNPN, CDR2 SVGIG (reference sequence). CDR3 size: 17 residues. The CDR3, as DNA: TGTGCCTGGAGTGTTTGGGACAGGGGGCGATGGAACTATGGCTACACCTTC. Amino acids: CAWSVWDRGRWNYGYTF. The whole variable domain, remainder taken from reference TRBV30 and TRBJ1-2, is SQTIHQWPATLVQPVGSPLSLECTVEGTSNPNLYWYRQAAGRGLQLLFYSVGIGQISSEVPQNLSASRPQDRQFILSSKKLLLSDSGFYLCAWSVWDRGRWNYGYTFGSGTRLTVV.

V usage is TRBV11-3 and J usage is TRBJ2-5; D is unclear. The CDR3 runs 13 residues. Trimming took off 1 base at V and 5 bases at J, with 8 bases between the two ends. From germline, CDR1 is SGHNT and CDR2 YENEEA. Written as DNA, the CDR3 is TGTGCCAGCAGCTTAGGCCAGAGGGAGACCCAGTACTTC. Its protein product is CASSLGQRETQYF.

V is TRBV9 and J is TRBJ2-3; D remains unclear. The CDR3 is 14 amino acids. Germline CDR1 reads SGDLS; CDR2 reads YYNGEE. The V gene lost 2 bases and the J gene lost 6 bases, with 13 bases spanning the gap. CDR3 nucleotide sequence: TGTGCCAGCAGCGTTGAGCAGGATGGGGATACGCAGTATTTT. This codes for CASSVEQDGDTQYF.

This chain joins TRBV19 and TRBJ1-5; 7 nucleotides line up with TRBD1. The V gene's germline CDR1 is LNHDA and CDR2 SQIVND (reference sequence). There are 15 residues in the CDR3. V lost 7 bases to trimming and J lost 2 bases; unmatched junction nucleotides: 8. The CDR3 loop is CASTRTGSRNQPQHF. The CDR3 DNA is TGTGCCAGTACCAGGACAGGATCCCGCAATCAGCCCCAGCATTTT.

The chain joins TRBV21-1 to TRBJ2-7; no DNA check was done on the table's D call, TRBD2. TRBV21-1 is a pseudogene segment. The CDR3 is made up of 14 amino acids. The CDR3, as DNA: TGTGCCAGCAGCAAAGGGGAGGTTTACTACGAGCAGTACTTC. Its translation: CASSKGEVYYEQYF.

The J gene is TRBJ1-4, the V gene TRBV30; D is perhaps TRBD1 (6 bases). The CDR3 covers 16 residues. V was cut by 2 bases and J by 5 bases, with 18 bases left in between. CDR1 GTSNPN and CDR2 SVGIG come from the germline V gene (reference sequence). The CDR3: CAWSFRGKSRNEKLFF. CDR3 DNA: TGTGCCTGGAGTTTCAGGGGCAAATCTCGGAATGAAAAACTGTTTTTT.

This clone was detected many times. The V gene is TRBV7-6, the J gene TRBJ2-7; TRBD2 matches 12 bases. V gave up 4 bases and J gave up 3 bases; unmatched junction bases: 4. The germline V gene encodes CDR1 SGHVS and CDR2 FNYEAQ. The CDR3 runs to 15 residues. CDR3: CASSYRTSGVYEQYF. For the CDR3, the DNA is TGTGCCAGCAGCTACCGGACTAGCGGGGTCTACGAGCAGTACTTC.

V usage is TRBV28 and J usage is TRBJ1-2, with D unclear. This CDR3 region has 14 residues. The germline V gene encodes CDR1 MDHEN and CDR2 SYDVKM. V was pared by 5 bases and J by 10 bases, with 20 bases between. The CDR3 DNA sequence: TGTGCCAGCAGTACCACCCGAGGTGGAGGAGCCTACACCTTC. This encodes CASSTTRGGGAYTF.

The V gene is TRBV5-1, the J gene TRBJ2-1, with TRBD2 matching over 7 bases. This CDR3 is 14 amino acids long. After removal of 0 bases from V and 6 bases from J, the junction contained 3 bases not matched to a gene. Germline lookup yields CDR1 SGHRS and CDR2 YFSETQ. The CDR3 bases are TGCGCCAGCAGCTTGGAGGGAGGGGTCAATGAGCAGTTCTTC. Translating it yields CASSLEGGVNEQFF.

V and J are TRBV7-2 and TRBJ1-2; a possible D gene is TRBD1 (6 bases). Germline assignment: CDR1 SGHTA and CDR2 FQGNSA. The CDR3 has 15 amino acids. V was shortened by 1 base and J by 7 bases, with 16 bases between the two germline ends. The CDR3 reads CASSLEAGELGGYTF. CDR3 sequence (DNA): TGTGCCAGCAGCTTAGAGGCAGGGGAATTGGGTGGCTACACCTTC.

This sequence joins TRBV5-1 and TRBJ2-2; 8 bases match TRBD1. The CDR3 has 16 amino acids. V gave up 0 bases and J gave up 1 base; unmatched junction bases: 2. Germline CDR1 and CDR2: SGHRS and YFSETQ. The CDR3 DNA reads as TGCGCCAGCAGCTTGGCAGGGGGCATGAACACCGGGGAGCTGTTTTTT. Protein: CASSLAGGMNTGELFF. Supplemented by reference TRBV5-1 and TRBJ2-2, the full variable domain reads KAGVTQTPRYLIKTRGQQVTLSCSPISGHRSVSWYQQTPGQGLQFLFEYFSETQRNKGNFPGRFSGRQFSNSRSEMNVSTLELGDSALYLCASSLAGGMNTGELFFGEGSRLTVL.

This clone was counted a few times. This sequence joins TRBV28 and TRBJ1-1; a weak D match, TRBD1 (6 bases). CDR1 and CDR2 from the germline V gene are MDHEN and SYDVKM. V lost 2 bases and J 5 bases, leaving 15 bases between the germline ends. This CDR3 contains 15 residues. This CDR3 reads CASSLGQGFRTEAFF. CDR3 coding DNA: TGTGCCAGCAGTTTAGGGCAGGGGTTTAGGACTGAAGCTTTCTTT.

The count of this clone is one. J is TRBJ2-5 and V is TRBV7-2; D is undetermined. This CDR3 spans 12 amino acids. From germline, CDR1 is SGHTA and CDR2 FQGNSA. V was trimmed by 4 bases and J by 0 bases, leaving 3 bases between them. CDR3 region: CASSSYQETQYF. The CDR3 nucleotides read TGTGCCAGCAGCTCCTACCAAGAGACCCAGTACTTC.

The V and J genes are TRBV5-8 and TRBJ2-7; TRBD2 matches at 9 bases. V gave up 0 bases and J gave up 6 bases; unmatched junction bases: 7. Germline V gene lookup returns CDR1 SGHTS and CDR2 YDEGEE. The CDR3 extends over 15 amino acids. The CDR3 loop reads CASSLGLAVEGEQYF. CDR3 bases: TGTGCCAGCAGCTTGGGACTAGCGGTCGAGGGCGAGCAGTACTTC. Looking up the rest from reference TRBV5-8 and TRBJ2-7 gives the full variable domain: EAGVTQSPTHLIKTRGQQATLRCSPISGHTSVYWYQQALGLGLQFLLWYDEGEERNRGNFPPRFSGRQFPNYSSELNVNALELEDSALYLCASSLGLAVEGEQYFGPGTRLTVT.

V and J are TRBV7-2 and TRBJ1-2, with D unclear. The V gene lost 3 bases and the J gene lost 2 bases, with 10 bases spanning the gap. The CDR3 loop spans 14 amino acids. Germline V gene lookup returns CDR1 SGHTA and CDR2 FQGNSA. CDR3 amino acids: CASSLVTGNYGYTF. CDR3 sequence (DNA): TGTGCCAGCAGCTTGGTGACTGGAAACTATGGCTACACCTTC.

This clone was seen only once. J is TRBJ2-7 and V is TRBV5-6; a weak D match, TRBD2 (5 bases). The V gene lost 4 bases and the J gene lost 0 bases, with 14 bases spanning the gap. The CDR3 sequence is 15 residues long. Germline CDR1 is SGHDT and CDR2 is YYEEEE. The CDR3 here is CASSPNIGLSYEQYF. The CDR3 DNA reads TGTGCCAGCAGCCCGAACATTGGACTCTCCTACGAGCAGTACTTC.

The V call is TRBV21-1, the J call TRBJ1-1; TRBD1 reflects the table's D call only, with no check against the DNA. TRBV21-1 is a known pseudogene. This CDR3 has 16 residues. The DNA for the CDR3 is TGTGCCAGCAGCCCCCCACCGGGACAGGGGAACACTGAAGCTTTCTTT. It yields the protein CASSPPPGQGNTEAFF.

V is TRBV19 and J is TRBJ2-3, with D maybe TRBD1 (6 bases). Trimming cost V 5 bases and J 0 bases, with 12 bases left between them. The length of the CDR3 is 15 residues. Germline values: CDR1 LNHDA, CDR2 SQIVND (reference sequence). CDR3 bases: TGTGCCAGTAGTCAAAACAGGGAGAGCACAGATACGCAGTATTTT. Its translation is CASSQNRESTDTQYF.

The chain combines TRBV5-1 with TRBJ2-3; 10 nucleotides match TRBD1. This CDR3 spans 12 amino acids. V was clipped by 4 bases and J by 10 bases; unmatched bases: 3. Germline CDR1 SGHRS, CDR2 YFSETQ. CDR3 DNA sequence: TGCGCCAGCAGCAGCGGACAGGGGGCGCAGTATTTT. Translated, it gives CASSSGQGAQYF.

This clone was seen only once. The chain links TRBV30 to TRBJ1-4; D remains unclear. Between the trimmed V and J ends, which lost 2 bases and 7 bases, there was a span of 11 bases. This CDR3 is 13 amino acids long. CDR1 is GTSNPN, CDR2 SVGIG, per germline (reference sequence). The chain's CDR3 is CAWSRFGSEKLFF. CDR3 sequence (DNA): TGTGCCTGGAGTCGCTTCGGTAGTGAAAAACTGTTTTTT.